This TCR beta chain was sequenced in a study of CD8 T cells in Susac syndrome. Germline V gene data show CDR1 as SGDLS and CDR2 as YYNGEE. Trimming at V came to 0 bases and at J to 9 bases, leaving 4 bases not matched to a gene. The CDR3 is made up of 14 amino acids. Sequencing of TCR beta, carried out with a high-throughput approach, was applied to CD8+ and CD4+ T cells from the blood. RNA amounts of about 0.5 to 1 ug underwent reverse transcription with random hexamers. Amplification of TCR beta CDR3 across 54 Vbeta and 13 Jbeta was performed with immunoSEQ multiplex PCR. TCRdb re-called the immunoSEQ multiplex PCR reads with MiXCR, one entry per CDR3 protein. In the table there are hundreds of thousands of distinct CDR3 sequences, about 85% of which are singletons.

Sequencing was performed on CD8+ T cells from PBMCs. The clonotype was recovered from a human donor with multiple sclerosis. The chain joins TRBV9 to TRBJ2-2, with TRBD1 identical over 8 bases. In nucleotides, the CDR3 is TGTGCCAGCAGCGTAGAGACAGGGGTTAGGGAGCTGTTTTTT. This translates into CASSVETGVRELFF.